Following are 25 T cell receptor beta chains from one sample sequenced in a study of cytomegalovirus exposure and HLA in healthy donors. Primers included in the PCR were 60 Vbeta and 13 Jbeta primers. The data were produced by immunoSEQ multiplex PCR, yet TCRdb's version contains in-frame clones alone and is incomplete. The sample consists of some 200,000 clones, roughly 68% of them appearing once. The sequencing sample was made of PBMCs. These receptors all stem from a man aged 40-50 years in good health and CMV-seropositive.

On this clone itself: In the same sample, other DNA sequences code for this CDR3. The V call is TRBV5-1, the J call TRBJ1-5, with D possibly being TRBD1 (5 bases). The germline V gene has CDR1 SGHRS and CDR2 YFSETQ. CDR3 length equals 14 residues. Trimming cost V 0 bases and J 5 bases, with 9 bases left between them. The DNA for the CDR3 is TGCGCCAGCAGCTTGGGGGGGGGAGATCAGCCCCAGCATTTT. This sequence encodes CASSLGGGDQPQHF.

The chain is built from TRBV13 and TRBJ1-1; D remains unclear. Germline V gene data show CDR1 as PRHDT and CDR2 as FYEKMQ (reference sequence). The CDR3 loop spans 15 amino acids. Trimming took 0 bases from V and 1 from J, leaving 9 bases between them. CDR3 residues: CASSLGLQRNTEAFF. CDR3 bases: TGTGCCAGCAGCTTAGGCCTACAGAGGAACACTGAAGCTTTCTTT.

The J gene is TRBJ2-6, the V gene TRBV5-4; 9 bases fit TRBD1. CDR1 is SGHNT and CDR2 is YYREEE in the germline V gene (reference sequence). CDR3 length: 19 residues. V trimming: 4 bases; J trimming: 0 bases; junction bases outside the gene matches: 11. DNA for the CDR3: TGTGCCAGCAGCCCGAAATTGGGACAGGGAAACTCTGGGGCCAACGTCCTGACTTTC. Translation gives CASSPKLGQGNSGANVLTF.

The chain is built from TRBV19 and TRBJ2-7; D is undetermined. Trimming stripped 5 bases from V and 6 bases from J, with 17 bases between. This CDR3 comprises 14 residues. CDR1 and CDR2 from the germline V gene are LNHDA and SQIVND (reference sequence). The CDR3 bases are TGTGCCAGTAGTCCCCAGCCCGGTGCAGGCGAGCAGTACTTC. It yields the protein CASSPQPGAGEQYF.

This clone was detected a few times. This chain links TRBV4-2 with TRBJ2-1; perhaps TRBD2 as D (6 bases). CDR1 and CDR2 from the germline V gene are LGHNA and YNFKEQ. Between the trimmed V and J ends, which lost 3 bases and 4 bases, there was a span of 16 bases. This CDR3 has 16 amino acids. The CDR3 sequence is CASSHGAGSRYNEQFF. CDR3 coding DNA: TGTGCCAGCAGCCACGGGGCGGGATCCCGTTACAATGAGCAGTTCTTC.

The genes are TRBV13 and TRBJ2-6, with D possibly being TRBD1 (6 bases). V lost 5 bases and J 3 bases, leaving 11 bases between the germline ends. This CDR3 has 15 residues. CDR1 is PRHDT and CDR2 is FYEKMQ in the germline V gene (reference sequence). CDR3 in DNA: TGTGCCAGCAGCCCCAGGGGTAATGGGGCCAACGTCCTGACTTTC. Translated: CASSPRGNGANVLTF.

The chain has TRBV7-9 and TRBJ2-7, with 7 bases matching TRBD1. The CDR3 has 15 amino acids. The trim removed 3 bases at V and 1 base at J, leaving 6 bases unmatched. Germline assignment: CDR1 SEHNR and CDR2 FQNEAQ (reference sequence). This chain's CDR3 is CASSFRTGRSYEQYF. Written as DNA, the CDR3 is TGTGCCAGCAGCTTCCGGACAGGAAGATCCTACGAGCAGTACTTC. The variable domain in full, with the rest retrieved from reference TRBV7-9 and TRBJ2-7, is DTGVSQNPRHKITKRGQNVTFRCDPISEHNRLYWYRQTLGQGPEFLTYFQNEAQLEKSRLLSDRFSAERPKGSFSTLEIQRTEQGDSAMYLCASSFRTGRSYEQYFGPGTRLTVT.

This clone was detected once. The chain links TRBV5-4 to TRBJ2-2; 12 nucleotides line up with TRBD2. The junction had 16 bases not matched to a gene; V was cut back by 0 bases and J by 7 bases. This CDR3 has 20 amino acids. Looked up from germline, CDR1 is SGHNT and CDR2 is YYREEE (reference sequence). In DNA form, the CDR3 reads TGTGCCAGCAGCTTGGCCTCTGCTAGCGGGGGGGTGCGTGTTGGCGGGGAGCTGTTTTTT. The encoded protein is CASSLASASGGVRVGGELFF.

This clone came up once. The J gene is TRBJ2-1, the V gene TRBV29-1, with a possible D match to TRBD2 (5 bases). In germline, CDR1 is SQVTM, CDR2 ANQGSEA. Trimming pared 3 bases from V and 9 bases from J, leaving 15 bases between. The CDR3 is 13 amino acids. The CDR3 spells CSVDPAGFTEQFF. The CDR3 nucleotides read TGCAGCGTTGACCCCGCGGGTTTCACTGAGCAGTTCTTC.

The CDR3 protein is CASSTRRGGGYGYTF. The CDR3 DNA follows: TGTGCCAGCAGTACTAGACGCGGGGGTGGCTATGGCTACACCTTC. The V gene is TRBV7-8, the J gene TRBJ1-2, with TRBD1 as a possible D gene (5 bases). Trimming took 6 bases from V and 4 from J, leaving 18 bases between them. Germline values: CDR1 SGHVS, CDR2 FQNEAQ. There are 15 residues in the CDR3.

The chain has TRBV5-1 and TRBJ2-7; TRBD1 matches 8 bases. This CDR3 spans 14 amino acids. V lost 4 bases and J lost 7; bases outside the gene matches: 10. Per the germline V gene, CDR1 is SGHRS and CDR2 is YFSETQ. The CDR3 DNA reads as TGCGCCAGCAGCGCCTCACAGGGGGTGGGAGAGCAGTACTTC. As protein: CASSASQGVGEQYF.

The chain couples TRBV28 to TRBJ1-1, with D uncertain. Germline V gene data show CDR1 as MDHEN and CDR2 as SYDVKM. Trimming took 7 bases from V and 10 from J, leaving 19 bases between them. The CDR3 covers 13 residues. The CDR3 DNA follows: TGTGCCAGCATGGTCCCCGGGAGGAGCGGAGCTTTCTTT. It translates to CASMVPGRSGAFF.

The chain has TRBV11-2 and TRBJ1-2; no clear D. The CDR3 runs to 14 residues. Trimming pared 4 bases from V and 3 bases from J, leaving 12 bases between. Germline lookup yields CDR1 SGHAT and CDR2 FQNNGV. This chain's CDR3 is CASSSLSFDYGYTF. CDR3 nucleotide sequence: TGTGCCAGCAGCTCCCTTTCCTTTGACTATGGCTACACCTTC. Full variable domain (rest looked up from reference TRBV11-2 and TRBJ1-2): EAGVAQSPRYKIIEKRQSVAFWCNPISGHATLYWYQQILGQGPKLLIQFQNNGVVDDSQLPKDRFSAERLKGVDSTLKIQPAKLEDSAVYLCASSSLSFDYGYTFGSGTRLTVV.

This chain uses TRBV5-1 with TRBJ1-2; D not certain. Germline V gene lookup returns CDR1 SGHRS and CDR2 YFSETQ. This CDR3 comprises 18 residues. V lost 0 bases and J lost 2, with 20 bases in between. CDR3 nucleotides: TGCGCCAGCAGCTTGGCCGAAGTAGGAGGCAGGTCGAACTATGGCTACACCTTC. It encodes CASSLAEVGGRSNYGYTF. Supplemented by reference TRBV5-1 and TRBJ1-2, the full variable domain reads KAGVTQTPRYLIKTRGQQVTLSCSPISGHRSVSWYQQTPGQGLQFLFEYFSETQRNKGNFPGRFSGRQFSNSRSEMNVSTLELGDSALYLCASSLAEVGGRSNYGYTFGSGTRLTVV.

The rearrangement uses TRBV7-8 and TRBJ2-2; weak D call: TRBD1 (7 bases). This CDR3 has 17 amino acids. Germline values: CDR1 SGHVS, CDR2 FQNEAQ. The V end was cut by 2 bases, the J end by 3 bases, with 16 bases between. Here the CDR3 reads CASSLLPTGTDTGELFF. The CDR3 DNA sequence: TGTGCCAGCAGCTTACTCCCGACAGGGACTGACACCGGGGAGCTGTTTTTT.

In this sample, this clone turned up a few times. This chain joins TRBV10-3 and TRBJ2-1; TRBD2 agrees at 8 bases. In germline, CDR1 is ENHRY, CDR2 SYGVKD. After removal of 0 bases from V and 8 bases from J, the junction contained 6 bases not matched to a gene. This CDR3 contains 15 residues. CDR3 residues: CAISESGRGADEQFF. The DNA of the CDR3 is TGTGCCATCAGTGAGTCGGGGCGGGGGGCCGATGAGCAGTTCTTC.

The rearrangement links TRBV6-1 to TRBJ2-3; D possibly corresponds to TRBD1 (7 bases). With 8 bases removed from V and 7 bases from J, the gap between germline ends came to 22 bases. The germline V gene has CDR1 MNHNS and CDR2 SASEGT. The CDR3 spans 15 residues. CDR3 protein: CASGGTVPRRNTQYF. For the CDR3, the DNA is TGTGCCAGCGGGGGGACAGTCCCTAGGAGGAATACGCAGTATTTT.

This clone was counted once. The chain has TRBV5-1 and TRBJ1-3; the D is unclear. The CDR3 covers 14 residues. Germline CDR1 reads SGHRS; CDR2 reads YFSETQ. Trimming took off 5 bases at V and 0 bases at J, with 9 bases between the two ends. The CDR3 protein is CASSYDYSGNTIYF. The CDR3 nucleotides are TGCGCCAGCAGTTACGACTACTCTGGAAACACCATATATTTT.

CDR3 sequence: CASKGGDEKLFF. CDR3 in DNA: TGTGCCAGCAAAGGGGGGGATGAAAAACTGTTTTTT. The chain employs TRBV6-5 and TRBJ1-4; D is perhaps TRBD1 (6 bases). With 7 bases removed from V and 6 bases from J, the gap between germline ends came to 9 bases. Germline V gene lookup returns CDR1 MNHEY and CDR2 SVGAGI. The CDR3 is 12 residues long.

The chain uses TRBV7-9 and TRBJ1-6; unclear D gene. CDR3 size: 14 residues. Germline V gene sequence: CDR1 SEHNR, CDR2 FQNEAQ (reference sequence). Trimming took 2 bases from V and 11 from J, leaving 13 bases between them. The CDR3 region is CASSLTDPLAPLHF. The DNA of the CDR3 is TGTGCCAGCAGCTTAACTGATCCTCTCGCACCCCTCCACTTT.

This CDR3 is CASSLASGGDTQYF. Here the CDR3 DNA reads TGTGCCAGCAGCTTGGCCAGCGGGGGTGATACGCAGTATTTT. The V call is TRBV5-8, the J call TRBJ2-3; TRBD2 agrees at 8 bases. After removal of 0 bases from V and 6 bases from J, the junction contained 3 bases not matched to a gene. Germline V gives CDR1 SGHTS, CDR2 YDEGEE. This CDR3 has 14 amino acids.

The V and J genes are TRBV19 and TRBJ2-2, with D maybe TRBD1 (5 bases). V was pared by 2 bases and J by 2 bases, with 12 bases between. The CDR3 has 16 residues. Germline V CDR1 and CDR2: LNHDA, SQIVND (reference sequence). For the CDR3, the DNA is TGTGCCAGTAGTATACAGGGATCGACAAACACCGGGGAGCTGTTTTTT. As protein: CASSIQGSTNTGELFF.

The CDR3 reads CASSQEAGTSDTQYF. CDR3 nucleotides: TGCGCCAGCAGCCAAGAGGCTGGGACTTCAGATACGCAGTATTTT. J is TRBJ2-3 and V is TRBV4-3; D perhaps matches TRBD2 (6 bases). Trimming shortened V by 0 bases and J by 4 bases, and 11 bases separated the two germline ends. Germline lookup yields CDR1 LGHNA and CDR2 YSLEER. The CDR3 is made up of 15 amino acids.

This chain links TRBV28 with TRBJ2-5, with 11 positions matching TRBD1. The junction had 11 bases not matched to a gene; V was cut back by 7 bases and J by 4 bases. From germline, CDR1 is MDHEN and CDR2 SYDVKM. The CDR3 has 16 amino acids. The CDR3 coding sequence is TGTGCCAGCATCCTGGGACAGGGGGTATCAGGAGAGACCCAGTACTTC. Its protein is CASILGQGVSGETQYF.

This clone was recorded a few times. The chain has TRBV25-1 and TRBJ2-2; tentatively, D is TRBD1 (5 bases). V was clipped by 6 bases and J by 6 bases, with 8 bases between them. The CDR3 totals 12 residues. Looked up from germline, CDR1 is MGHDK and CDR2 is SYGVNS. The CDR3 bases are TGTGCCAGCAGGATGGGGCCCGGGGAGCTGTTTTTT. Protein: CASRMGPGELFF. The full variable domain, its missing parts supplied by reference TRBV25-1 and TRBJ2-2, is EADIYQTPRYLVIGTGKKITLECSQTMGHDKMYWYQQDPGMELHLIHYSYGVNSTEKGDLSSESTVSRIRTEHFPLTLESARPSHTSQYLCASRMGPGELFFGEGSRLTVL.